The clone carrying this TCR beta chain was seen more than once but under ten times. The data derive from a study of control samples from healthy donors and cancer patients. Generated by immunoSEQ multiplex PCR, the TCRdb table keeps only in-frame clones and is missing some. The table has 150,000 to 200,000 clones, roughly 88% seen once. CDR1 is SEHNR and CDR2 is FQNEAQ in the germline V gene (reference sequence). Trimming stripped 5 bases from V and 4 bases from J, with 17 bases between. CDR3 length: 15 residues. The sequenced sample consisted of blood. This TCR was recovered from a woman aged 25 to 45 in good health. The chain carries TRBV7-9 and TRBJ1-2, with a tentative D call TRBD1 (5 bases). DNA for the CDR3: TGTGCCAGCAGCCAGGAGACAGTTACGAGCTATGGCTACACCTTC. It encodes CASSQETVTSYGYTF.